Each of the 25 T cell receptor beta chains below was sequenced from the same sample in a study of T cell repertoires in cytomegalovirus infection. These receptors' antigens are unknown. TCRdb re-derived calls from the reads in MiXCR, one entry per CDR3 protein. The table has under 500,000 distinct CDR3 sequences, about 44% seen once. This specimen consisted of cultured PBMCs, obtained from culture after CMV antigen stimulation. All receptors come from a human donor in good health (CMV status not recorded). Some clones in this sample may be carry-over from other donors' samples.

The V gene is TRBV5-3, the J gene TRBJ2-7; a possible D gene is TRBD2 (5 bases). TRBV5-3 is sorted into the ORF group, with uncertain function. With 8 bases removed from V and 0 bases from J, the gap between germline ends came to 15 bases. This CDR3 region has 14 residues. This CDR3 reads CASSSLAVSYEQYF. CDR3 sequence (DNA): TGTGCCAGCAGCAGCCTAGCTGTCTCCTACGAGCAGTACTTC.

This chain joins TRBV4-1 and TRBJ2-1; D may be TRBD1 (6 bases). Germline V lookup: CDR1 MGHRA, CDR2 YSYEKL. The CDR3 extends over 14 amino acids. With 4 bases removed from V and 8 bases from J, the gap between germline ends came to 15 bases. The CDR3 sequence: CASSRPSPGDEQFF. CDR3 DNA sequence: TGCGCCAGCAGCCGACCCAGCCCAGGGGATGAGCAGTTCTTC.

This chain links TRBV7-6 with TRBJ2-4, with 7 bases fitting TRBD1. After removal of 0 bases from V and 12 bases from J, the junction contained 5 bases not matched to a gene. The CDR3 consists of 13 residues. The germline V gene encodes CDR1 SGHVS and CDR2 FNYEAQ. CDR3 sequence: CASSLALGDSQYF. CDR3 nucleotides: TGTGCCAGCAGCTTAGCGCTGGGGGACAGTCAGTACTTC.

The CDR3 DNA is TGTGCCAGCAGCCATAGGACTAGCGGAACAGATACGCAGTATTTT. Protein sequence: CASSHRTSGTDTQYF. The chain couples TRBV4-2 to TRBJ2-3; 10 nucleotides agree with TRBD2. Per the germline V gene, CDR1 is LGHNA and CDR2 is YNFKEQ. Trimming removed 3 bases from V and 3 bases from J; junction bases left unmatched: 3. The CDR3 runs 15 residues.

The chain carries TRBV12-5 and TRBJ2-1, with a possible D match to TRBD2 (6 bases). CDR1 LGHNT and CDR2 FRNRAP come from the germline V gene. This CDR3 region has 17 residues. V shed 0 bases and J shed 0 bases, with 12 bases lying between them. CDR3 amino acids: CASGLVLGGTSYNEQFF. DNA of the CDR3: TGTGCTAGTGGTTTGGTACTTGGGGGGACCTCCTACAATGAGCAGTTCTTC.

This rearrangement joins TRBV20-1 to TRBJ1-1; no definite D call. Per germline, CDR1 DFQATT and CDR2 SNEGSKA (reference sequence). The CDR3 consists of 14 residues. V was clipped by 1 base and J by 4 bases, with 13 bases between them. CDR3 sequence (DNA): TGCAGTGCTAGAGGGACCCCAGCGGGCACTGAAGCTTTCTTT. It is translated as CSARGTPAGTEAFF.

This clonotype was counted between two and nine times. The J gene is TRBJ2-1, the V gene TRBV7-2; no clear D. Trimming took off 1 base at V and 4 bases at J, with 11 bases between the two ends. The CDR3 totals 15 residues. Germline V CDR1 and CDR2: SGHTA, FQGNSA. As DNA, the CDR3 is TGTGCCAGCAGCTTAGTTCCCCGAACATACAATGAGCAGTTCTTC. Its translation: CASSLVPRTYNEQFF.

The table lists this clonotype with a few counts. The chain employs TRBV2 and TRBJ1-4, with D maybe TRBD1 (5 bases). V shed 2 bases and J shed 8 bases, with 18 bases lying between them. Germline V gene sequence: CDR1 SNHLY, CDR2 FYNNEI. This CDR3 comprises 16 residues. DNA of the CDR3: TGTGCCAGCAGTGAACCCTCCGGGACCTGGGGCGAAAAACTGTTTTTT. This translates into CASSEPSGTWGEKLFF.

The chain combines TRBV7-8 with TRBJ2-3; TRBD2 matches at 12 bases. Trimming removed 5 bases from V and 6 bases from J; junction bases left unmatched: 18. This CDR3 contains 19 residues. Germline V gene sequence: CDR1 SGHVS, CDR2 FQNEAQ. The CDR3 sequence: CASSTPSTLAGGMMDTQYF. The CDR3 DNA follows: TGTGCCAGCAGCACCCCCTCTACCCTAGCGGGAGGGATGATGGATACGCAGTATTTT.

This clonotype was counted between two and nine times. This sequence joins TRBV10-3 and TRBJ1-5; tentative D call: TRBD1 (5 bases). The CDR3 length is 15 residues. V lost 4 bases, J lost 4 bases, and 14 bases lay in between. In germline, CDR1 is ENHRY, CDR2 SYGVKD. Here the CDR3 reads CAISGGGPGNQPQHF. As DNA, the CDR3 is TGTGCCATCAGTGGGGGGGGACCTGGGAATCAGCCCCAGCATTTT.

The gene calls are TRBV7-2 and TRBJ1-1, with D possibly matching TRBD1 (6 bases). Germline assignment: CDR1 SGHTA and CDR2 FQGNSA. This CDR3 contains 15 residues. V was cut by 3 bases and J by 11 bases, with 22 bases left in between. CDR3 DNA sequence: TGTGCCAGCAGCTTGTTAGGGCGAATGGGGGCAGGGGCTTTCTTT. Encoded protein: CASSLLGRMGAGAFF. Variable domain in full (rest from reference TRBV7-2 and TRBJ1-1): GAGVSQSPSNKVTEKGKDVELRCDPISGHTALYWYRQSLGQGLEFLIYFQGNSAPDKSGLPSDRFSAERTGGSVSTLTIQRTQQEDSAVYLCASSLLGRMGAGAFFGQGTRLTVV.

This clonotype has a handful of counts. V and J are TRBV6-1 and TRBJ2-1, with D perhaps assigned TRBD1 or TRBD2 (5 bases each). Trimming stripped 5 bases from V and 0 bases from J, with 14 bases between. Germline CDR1 MNHNS, CDR2 SASEGT. This CDR3 has 16 amino acids. The CDR3, as DNA: TGTGCCAGCAGTCCAACGAGGGGTTCCTCCTACAATGAGCAGTTCTTC. This translates into CASSPTRGSSYNEQFF.

In DNA, the CDR3 is TGTGCCAGCAGTTACCGCAGCGGGCTCGTAAATTCACCCCTCCACTTT. It translates to CASSYRSGLVNSPLHF. The genes are TRBV7-8 and TRBJ1-6; D remains ambiguous. Trimming cost V 6 bases and J 7 bases, with 19 bases left between them. Germline CDR1 reads SGHVS; CDR2 reads FQNEAQ. This CDR3 has 16 residues.

With respect to this clonotype: At one end, the junction sequence differs from germline, possibly due to a read error. V usage is TRBV5-3 and J usage is TRBJ2-1; 11 positions agree with TRBD2. TRBV5-3 counts as an open reading frame of uncertain function. The CDR3 is 18 residues long. The CDR3, as DNA: TGTGCCAGCAGCTTGGGCGGGTTAGCGGGAGGGCCTTACAATGAGCAGTTCTTC. This encodes CASSLGGLAGGPYNEQFF.

This clonotype was counted at least ten times. V and J are TRBV7-2 and TRBJ1-2; TRBD1 is a possible D gene (5 bases). CDR1 and CDR2 (germline): SGHTA, FQGNSA. This CDR3 has 17 amino acids. Deletions cut 5 bases from V and 0 bases from J, with 19 bases between. CDR3 amino acids: CASSPRTTGGANYGYTF. CDR3 nucleotides: TGTGCCAGCAGCCCCCGGACAACAGGAGGAGCTAACTATGGCTACACCTTC.

This clonotype came up a few times. The chain has TRBV7-2 and TRBJ2-1; D assignment may be TRBD1 or TRBD2 (6 bases each). Germline V gene data show CDR1 as SGHTA and CDR2 as FQGNSA. Trimming removed 5 bases from V and 2 bases from J, with 13 bases in between. The CDR3 sequence is 15 residues long. CDR3 DNA: TGTGCCAGCAGCCTACAAGGGGGGACCTACAATGAGCAGTTCTTC. Its protein product is CASSLQGGTYNEQFF.

The chain combines TRBV28 with TRBJ2-5, with D unclear. Trimming removed 5 bases from V and 4 bases from J, with 17 bases in between. Germline loops: CDR1 MDHEN, CDR2 SYDVKM. The CDR3 length is 15 residues. Written as DNA, the CDR3 is TGTGCCAGCAGTCCTCTAGTTTCCTCCGCAGAGACCCAGTACTTC. It is translated as CASSPLVSSAETQYF.

This clonotype was counted only a few times. This chain connects TRBV5-1 to TRBJ2-5, with D unclear. In germline, CDR1 is SGHRS, CDR2 YFSETQ. V was cut by 0 bases and J by 5 bases, with 11 bases left in between. The CDR3 length is 14 residues. CDR3 protein: CASSLGPSGETQYF. The CDR3 DNA reads TGCGCCAGCAGCTTGGGACCTTCTGGGGAGACCCAGTACTTC. Looking up the rest from reference TRBV5-1 and TRBJ2-5 gives the full variable domain: KAGVTQTPRYLIKTRGQQVTLSCSPISGHRSVSWYQQTPGQGLQFLFEYFSETQRNKGNFPGRFSGRQFSNSRSEMNVSTLELGDSALYLCASSLGPSGETQYFGPGTRLLVL.

Many counts were recorded for this clonotype. V is TRBV6-1 and J is TRBJ2-1; perhaps TRBD2 as D (5 bases). Germline loops: CDR1 MNHNS, CDR2 SASEGT. Trimming removed 6 bases from V and 0 bases from J, with 9 bases in between. The CDR3 loop spans 14 amino acids. CDR3 nucleotide sequence: TGTGCCAGCAGCCGGGGAAGCTCCTACAATGAGCAGTTCTTC. Amino acids: CASSRGSSYNEQFF.

This chain joins TRBV10-3 and TRBJ2-7, with a tentative D call TRBD1 (6 bases). CDR3 length equals 13 residues. Germline lookup yields CDR1 ENHRY and CDR2 SYGVKD. Trimming pared 8 bases from V and 0 bases from J, leaving 11 bases between. The CDR3 protein is CAIGGRGSYEQYF. The CDR3 nucleotides read TGTGCCATCGGGGGCAGGGGCTCCTACGAGCAGTACTTC.

This chain links TRBV20-1 with TRBJ2-3, with 8 positions matching TRBD2. This CDR3 comprises 15 residues. J gave up 0 bases and V 6 bases, and 8 bases lay outside the gene matches. Germline loops: CDR1 DFQATT, CDR2 SNEGSKA (reference sequence). The CDR3 DNA reads TGCAGTGCCCCCCCGGGGGGGTCTAGCACAGATACGCAGTATTTT. Translation: CSAPPGGSSTDTQYF.

As to this clonotype: A junction boundary mismatches the germline segment, possibly from a read error. The chain carries TRBV5-4 and TRBJ2-5, with D perhaps matching TRBD1 (6 bases). In germline, CDR1 is SGHNT, CDR2 YYREEE (reference sequence). The CDR3 runs to 15 residues. The CDR3 sequence is CATSEDRTEGETQYF. For the CDR3, the DNA is TGTGCCACCAGCGAAGACAGGACCGAGGGGGAGACCCAGTACTTC. The complete variable domain, with remaining parts taken from reference TRBV5-4 and TRBJ2-5, reads ETGVTQSPTHLIKTRGQQVTLRCSSQSGHNTVSWYQQALGQGPQFIFQYYREEENGRGNFPPRFSGLQFPNYSSELNVNALELDDSALYLCATSEDRTEGETQYFGPGTRLLVL.

This clonotype was observed a handful of times. The V gene is TRBV7-9, the J gene TRBJ2-1; 16 bases match TRBD2. The CDR3 totals 16 residues. V lost 7 bases to trimming and J lost 7 bases; unmatched junction nucleotides: 7. CDR1 and CDR2 (germline): SEHNR, FQNEAQ (reference sequence). The CDR3 sequence: CASTRPGLAGGNEQFF. The CDR3 DNA reads TGTGCCAGCACCAGACCGGGACTAGCGGGGGGGAATGAGCAGTTCTTC. The variable domain in full, with the rest retrieved from reference TRBV7-9 and TRBJ2-1, is DTGVSQNPRHKITKRGQNVTFRCDPISEHNRLYWYRQTLGQGPEFLTYFQNEAQLEKSRLLSDRFSAERPKGSFSTLEIQRTEQGDSAMYLCASTRPGLAGGNEQFFGPGTRLTVL.

The chain couples TRBV2 to TRBJ2-7, with D perhaps matching TRBD1 (5 bases). This CDR3 comprises 14 residues. Trimming took off 10 bases at V and 2 bases at J, with 18 bases between the two ends. Germline CDR1 is SNHLY and CDR2 is FYNNEI. CDR3 nucleotides: TGTGCCACCACCCTTCAGGGTAGTACCTACGAGCAGTACTTC. This codes for CATTLQGSTYEQYF.

The rearrangement joins TRBV12-3 or TRBV12-4 to TRBJ1-1, with a possible D match to TRBD1 (5 bases). There are 15 residues in the CDR3. Between the trimmed V and J ends, which lost 7 bases and 2 bases, there was a span of 17 bases. The CDR3 reads CASTWQSGGNTEAFF. CDR3 bases: TGTGCCAGCACCTGGCAATCCGGGGGAAACACTGAAGCTTTCTTT.